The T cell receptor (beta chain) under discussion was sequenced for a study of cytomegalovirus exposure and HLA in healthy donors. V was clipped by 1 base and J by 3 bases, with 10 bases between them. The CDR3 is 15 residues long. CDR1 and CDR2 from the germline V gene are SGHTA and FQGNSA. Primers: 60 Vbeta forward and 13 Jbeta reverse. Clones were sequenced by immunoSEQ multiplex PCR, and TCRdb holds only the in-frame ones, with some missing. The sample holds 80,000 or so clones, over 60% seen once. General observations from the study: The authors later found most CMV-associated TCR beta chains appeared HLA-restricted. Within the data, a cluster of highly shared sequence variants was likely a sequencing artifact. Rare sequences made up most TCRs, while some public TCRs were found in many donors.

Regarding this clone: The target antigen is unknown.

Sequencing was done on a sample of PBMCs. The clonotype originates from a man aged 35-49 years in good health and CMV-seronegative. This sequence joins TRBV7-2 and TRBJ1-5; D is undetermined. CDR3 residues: CASSLVPGFNQPQHF. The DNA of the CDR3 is TGTGCCAGCAGCTTAGTCCCGGGTTTCAATCAGCCCCAGCATTTT.